What follows is one T cell receptor beta chain and its context. Its antigen is undetermined. Time point indicated: cycle 4 day 1 (C4D1), after 5 to 7 weeks of nivolumab. Relapse after autologous stem cell transplantation occurred in every patient, and brentuximab vedotin exposure varied. Best responses fell into complete response, partial response or progressive disease. This entry comes from a study of PD-1 blockade in classical Hodgkin lymphoma. Notes on the study in general: CD8+ TCR diversity did not rise significantly by C4D1, unlike CD4+. TCR diversity at baseline was reported to be reduced in newly diagnosed patients relative to healthy donors. Nivolumab initiation under 1 year post-ASCT meant exclusion.

The germline CDR1 and CDR2 sequences are SGHAT and FQNNGV. Between the trimmed V and J ends, which lost 1 base and 0 bases, there was a span of 5 bases. CDR3 length: 14 amino acids. Sequenced by immunoSEQ multiplex PCR; TCRdb stores in-frame clones only, minus some. The sample carries approximately 7,400 clones, 75% to 85% recorded once. The TCR sequence derives from a human donor with classical Hodgkin lymphoma. This specimen was peripheral blood mononuclear cells (PBMCs), taken before the fourth cycle of nivolumab. The chain links TRBV11-2 to TRBJ2-3; maybe TRBD1 (5 bases). DNA of the CDR3: TGTGCCAGCAGCTTAGCAGGGAGCACAGATACGCAGTATTTT. Translating it yields CASSLAGSTDTQYF.